This entry lists 25 T cell receptor beta chains sequenced from one sample in a study of blood T cell repertoires in COVID-19. Clones were sequenced by immunoSEQ multiplex PCR, and TCRdb holds only the in-frame ones, with some missing. The sample has about 340,000 clones; about 93% are singletons. Sequencing used peripheral blood. The receptors here all came from a woman in her late teens or twenties who had recovered from COVID-19.

The gene calls are TRBV6-5 and TRBJ1-3; D remains unclear. The CDR3 runs 11 residues. V lost 6 bases to trimming and J lost 4 bases, with 4 bases between them. Germline V lookup: CDR1 MNHEY, CDR2 SVGAGI. CDR3 sequence: CASSQGNTIYF. The CDR3 coding sequence is TGTGCCAGCAGCCAAGGAAACACCATATATTTT.

The chain couples TRBV12-5 to TRBJ2-1, with 9 nucleotides matching TRBD1. This CDR3 has 13 amino acids. V lost 6 bases, J lost 6 bases, and 3 bases stayed unmatched. Germline values: CDR1 LGHNT, CDR2 FRNRAP. CDR3: CASGSDRGNEQFF. The DNA for the CDR3 is TGTGCTAGTGGGTCGGACAGGGGCAATGAGCAGTTCTTC. The variable domain in full, with the rest retrieved from reference TRBV12-5 and TRBJ2-1, is DARVTQTPRHKVTEMGQEVTMRCQPILGHNTVFWYRQTMMQGLELLAYFRNRAPLDDSGMPKDRFSAEMPDATLATLKIQPSEPRDSAVYFCASGSDRGNEQFFGPGTRLTVL.

The chain employs TRBV7-9 and TRBJ1-2, with D maybe TRBD1 (5 bases). The CDR3 spans 15 residues. The germline V gene has CDR1 SEHNR and CDR2 FQNEAQ (reference sequence). V dropped 1 base and J dropped 2 bases, with 11 bases sitting between them. The CDR3 sequence is CASSLVFRTNYGYTF. The CDR3 nucleotides read TGTGCCAGCAGCTTAGTTTTCAGGACAAACTATGGCTACACCTTC.

CDR3 in DNA: TGTGCCAGCAGCTCGGATGGACAGGCGGCCCAACGCACAGATACGCAGTATTTT. Translating it yields CASSSDGQAAQRTDTQYF. This rearrangement joins TRBV11-2 to TRBJ2-3; 7 nucleotides match TRBD1. Trimming removed 4 bases from V and 1 base from J; junction bases left unmatched: 14. The length of the CDR3 is 18 residues. From germline, CDR1 is SGHAT and CDR2 FQNNGV.

This chain connects TRBV12-3 or TRBV12-4 to TRBJ1-2; D remains unclear. The CDR3 is 12 amino acids. The V end lost 3 bases, the J end lost 7 bases, and 9 bases lay between the germline ends. The CDR3 loop reads CASSLSSLGYTF. The CDR3 DNA sequence: TGTGCCAGCAGTTTGTCTAGTCTTGGCTACACCTTC.

The chain joins TRBV5-1 to TRBJ2-3, with 7 bases identical to TRBD2. J was trimmed by 1 base and V by 0 bases; bases with no gene match: 8. Germline loops: CDR1 SGHRS, CDR2 YFSETQ. The CDR3 runs 17 residues. This chain's CDR3 is CASSLGGGRRRTDTQYF. DNA for the CDR3: TGCGCCAGCAGCTTGGGAGGCGGGAGACGCCGCACAGATACGCAGTATTTT.

The gene calls are TRBV11-2 and TRBJ2-1; TRBD1 matches 10 bases. V was clipped by 2 bases and J by 4 bases; unmatched bases: 8. The CDR3 sequence is 17 residues long. Germline lookup yields CDR1 SGHAT and CDR2 FQNNGV. The CDR3 region is CASSLRVWTGGYNEQFF. The CDR3 bases are TGTGCCAGCAGCTTAAGAGTCTGGACAGGGGGGTACAATGAGCAGTTCTTC.

This chain joins TRBV4-1 and TRBJ2-5; TRBD2 aligns across 14 bases. The CDR3 contains 15 residues. The V and J ends lost 4 bases and 4 bases, in that order; junction bases with no gene match: 2. Per germline, CDR1 MGHRA and CDR2 YSYEKL. The CDR3 region is CASSPGTSGRETQYF. DNA of the CDR3: TGCGCCAGCAGCCCCGGGACTAGCGGGAGAGAGACCCAGTACTTC.

The chain recombines TRBV6-2 or TRBV6-3 with TRBJ1-2; unclear D gene. Germline loops: CDR1 MNHEY, CDR2 SVGEGT. The CDR3 is 14 residues long. V was cut by 4 bases and J by 3 bases, with 12 bases left in between. CDR3 loop: CASSSAGYDYGYTF. Written as DNA, the CDR3 is TGTGCCAGCAGTTCCGCCGGTTACGACTATGGCTACACCTTC.

The chain is built from TRBV29-1 and TRBJ1-5; the match to TRBD1 covers 7 bases. The ends lost 6 bases at V and 3 bases at J; junction bases unmatched: 5. The CDR3 loop spans 13 amino acids. Per germline, CDR1 SQVTM and CDR2 ANQGSEA. The CDR3 is CSVGDRDNQPQHF. In nucleotides, the CDR3 is TGCAGCGTCGGTGACAGGGACAATCAGCCCCAGCATTTT.

V is TRBV5-8 and J is TRBJ2-1; tentative D call: TRBD2 (6 bases). The V end was cut by 0 bases, the J end by 8 bases, with 15 bases between. CDR1 and CDR2 (germline): SGHTS, YDEGEE. CDR3 length: 15 residues. In DNA, the CDR3 is TGTGCCAGCAGCTTGGAGGGGAGGCGGTGGGATGAGCAGTTCTTC. It codes for CASSLEGRRWDEQFF. The full variable domain, rest sourced from reference TRBV5-8 and TRBJ2-1, is EAGVTQSPTHLIKTRGQQATLRCSPISGHTSVYWYQQALGLGLQFLLWYDEGEERNRGNFPPRFSGRQFPNYSSELNVNALELEDSALYLCASSLEGRRWDEQFFGPGTRLTVL.

J is TRBJ2-2 and V is TRBV29-1; 7 nucleotides line up with TRBD1. The CDR3 covers 13 residues. Germline-derived CDR1 and CDR2 are SQVTM and ANQGSEA. The J segment lost 8 bases and the V segment lost 6 bases, leaving 9 bases of the junction unmatched. In DNA, the CDR3 is TGCAGCGTGGTCGGACAGGCGGCGGGGGAGCTGTTTTTT. This encodes CSVVGQAAGELFF.

The V call is TRBV30, the J call TRBJ2-3; D is uncertain. CDR1 and CDR2 from the germline V gene are GTSNPN and SVGIG (reference sequence). The CDR3 loop spans 19 amino acids. V was cut by 2 bases and J by 2 bases, with 26 bases left in between. The CDR3 here is CAWSPLSPGGPEYTDTQYF. The CDR3 coding sequence is TGTGCCTGGAGTCCATTATCCCCGGGTGGCCCTGAATACACAGATACGCAGTATTTT.

The DNA of the CDR3 is TGTGCCAGCACCACTTATCAGGGGAGTTGTGGCACAGATACGCAGTATTTT. Translated: CASTTYQGSCGTDTQYF. V is TRBV6-4 and J is TRBJ2-3; D possibly corresponds to TRBD1 (6 bases). The germline V gene encodes CDR1 MRHNA and CDR2 SNTAGT. Trimming pared 7 bases from V and 1 base from J, leaving 21 bases between. The CDR3 totals 17 residues.

This chain links TRBV7-9 with TRBJ1-2; 8 bases fit TRBD1. CDR1 SEHNR and CDR2 FQNEAQ come from the germline V gene (reference sequence). V dropped 0 bases and J dropped 8; count of bases not matched to a gene: 11. CDR3 length equals 16 residues. For the CDR3, the DNA is TGTGCCAGCAGCTTAGCCGTCGGACAGGGAGGGCAAGGCTACACCTTC. This encodes CASSLAVGQGGQGYTF.

This rearrangement joins TRBV2 to TRBJ2-7; 7 bases fit TRBD2. V lost 4 bases and J lost 6; bases outside the gene matches: 6. The V gene's germline CDR1 is SNHLY and CDR2 FYNNEI. This CDR3 is 13 amino acids long. CDR3 protein: CASSGGEGGEQYV. CDR3 coding DNA: TGTGCCAGCAGTGGAGGGGAGGGAGGCGAGCAGTACGTC.

The V and J genes are TRBV6-2 or TRBV6-3 and TRBJ2-2; 7 bases are shared with TRBD2. With 3 bases clipped from V and 5 bases from J, the junction kept 21 bases outside the gene matches. Germline V gene lookup returns CDR1 MNHEY and CDR2 SVGEGT. This CDR3 region has 20 residues. CDR3 nucleotides: TGTGCCAGCAGTTATATACGGCTAGCGGCAACCCCGTCGAGGACCGGGGAGCTGTTTTTT. As protein: CASSYIRLAATPSRTGELFF.

This clone has only one observation. The chain has TRBV3-1 (or the pseudogene TRBV3-2) and TRBJ2-1, with TRBD2 identical over 8 bases. J gave up 8 bases and V 1 base, and 10 bases lay outside the gene matches. Germline values: CDR1 LGHDT, CDR2 YNNKEL (reference sequence). CDR3 length: 16 amino acids. CDR3 sequence: CASSQGHSGRGDEQFF. As DNA, the CDR3 is TGTGCCAGCAGCCAAGGGCACAGCGGGAGAGGCGATGAGCAGTTCTTC.

The chain links TRBV9 to TRBJ1-5; no clear D. The CDR3 extends over 15 amino acids. In germline, CDR1 is SGDLS, CDR2 YYNGEE. Trimming removed 0 bases from V and 0 bases from J, with 7 bases in between. The CDR3 DNA sequence: TGTGCCAGCAGCGTAGACCCAGATAGCAATCAGCCCCAGCATTTT. Translation gives CASSVDPDSNQPQHF.

The chain combines TRBV12-5 with TRBJ2-1; 10 bases align to TRBD2. CDR1 and CDR2 (germline): LGHNT, FRNRAP. Trimming cost V 0 bases and J 8 bases; bases outside gene matches: 25. This CDR3 comprises 22 residues. CDR3 in DNA: TGTGCTAGTGGTTTGGTACGCGGGGGGGGAGTAAGGGACGCTAGCGGGAGACATGAGCAGTTCTTC. It codes for CASGLVRGGGVRDASGRHEQFF.

The rearrangement links TRBV6-5 to TRBJ1-5, with a tentative D call TRBD1 (6 bases). This CDR3 spans 15 amino acids. Germline loops: CDR1 MNHEY, CDR2 SVGAGI. Deletions cut 6 bases from V and 0 bases from J, with 12 bases between. The CDR3 nucleotides read TGTGCCAGCAGAAGAGGACAGTATAGCAATCAGCCCCAGCATTTT. Protein product: CASRRGQYSNQPQHF.

The J gene is TRBJ1-2, the V gene TRBV19; D not certain. CDR1 and CDR2 from the germline V gene are LNHDA and SQIVND (reference sequence). V shed 7 bases and J shed 0 bases, with 9 bases lying between them. There are 13 residues in the CDR3. Here the CDR3 DNA reads TGTGCCAGTACGCGAGCATCTAACTATGGCTACACCTTC. It yields the protein CASTRASNYGYTF.

The genes are TRBV5-4 and TRBJ1-4; D is possibly TRBD1 (5 bases). The CDR3 runs to 14 residues. Trimming pared 3 bases from V and 6 bases from J, leaving 12 bases between. Germline CDR1 reads SGHNT; CDR2 reads YYREEE (reference sequence). The CDR3 DNA reads as TGTGCCAGCAGCTACCCCGGGGGGGATGAAAAACTGTTTTTT. It encodes CASSYPGGDEKLFF.

This sequence joins TRBV29-1 and TRBJ2-5; 9 bases are shared with TRBD1. This CDR3 has 11 residues. Germline V gives CDR1 SQVTM, CDR2 ANQGSEA. V trimming: 7 bases; J trimming: 5 bases; junction bases outside the gene matches: 2. The DNA of the CDR3 is TGCAGCGGGGGGACAGGGGAGACCCAGTACTTC. Residues: CSGGTGETQYF.

The CDR3 nucleotides are TGTGCCAGCAGCTTGGGGACTAGCGCCTGGGGCGAGCAGTTCTTC. Translating it yields CASSLGTSAWGEQFF. This rearrangement joins TRBV5-8 to TRBJ2-1; 9 positions match TRBD2. The CDR3 sequence is 15 residues long. The germline V gene encodes CDR1 SGHTS and CDR2 YDEGEE. Trimming took 0 bases from V and 10 from J; bases not matched to a gene: 8.